This T cell receptor (beta chain) was identified during a study of sequential checkpoint blockade in melanoma. About the research overall: Arm A got nivolumab then ipilimumab; arm B the reverse, 1:1. After both sequences, patients received maintenance nivolumab.

This sample's treatment: randomized to nivolumab then ipilimumab (arm A) or the reverse (arm B). Patients had received no earlier DNA-damaging chemotherapy. Live CD3+CD8+ CD19− CD56− cells were sorted from PBMCs. Assay: immunoSEQ multiplex PCR; the TCRdb copy retains only in-frame clones and omits some. The sample lists some 19,000 clones; 65% to 85% were seen once. Trimming left V 4 bases short and J 2 bases short, with 15 bases between. The CDR3 runs to 15 residues. Germline loops: CDR1 SGDLS, CDR2 YYNGEE. The source material was CD8+ T cells sorted from blood (inferred from file names), sampled from a patient given nivolumab and ipilimumab in sequence. The genes are TRBV9 and TRBJ2-5, with D perhaps TRBD1 (5 bases). The clonotype was recovered from a human donor with melanoma. CDR3 nucleotides: TGTGCCAGCAGCTCGAGACAGCGACCACAAGAGACCCAGTACTTC. Translation gives CASSSRQRPQETQYF.